These T cell receptor beta chains were read from a single sample in a study of cytomegalovirus exposure and HLA in healthy donors. Using immunoSEQ multiplex PCR, the repertoire was profiled, and TCRdb retains in-frame clones only, with some absent. Found here are about 130,000 clones, 89% of them singletons; the top ten hold about 3.5%. The sequenced sample consisted of PBMCs. Every receptor here comes from a man under 40 in good health and CMV-seronegative. The CDR3 runs from the conserved cysteine through the conserved F or W. Each record gives: CDR3 DNA, CDR3 protein, V gene, clone size, CDR3 length, J gene, D gene. D genes are given only for firm matches. Part of the rows lack a size; the others show once, few, many or a class for expanded clones.

TGTGCCAGCAGTGAAGCGGGGCCAGGGGACACTGAAGCTTTCTTT,CASSEAGPGDTEAFF,TRBV2,.,15,TRBJ1-1,.
TGTGCCACCAGCCAGGGAGGGAACATTCAGTACTTC,CATSQGGNIQYF,TRBV15,.,12,TRBJ2-4,TRBD2
TGTGCCATCAGGGGCGGGGGAGCTTACGAGCAGTACTTC,CAIRGGGAYEQYF,TRBV10-3,once,13,TRBJ2-7,TRBD2
TGCGCCAGCAGGGAAGGACAGGATTACGAGCAGTACTTC,CASREGQDYEQYF,TRBV10-1,.,13,TRBJ2-7,TRBD1
TGTGCCAGCAGCTTTAGGCGGGGCGAGACCCAGTACTTC,CASSFRRGETQYF,TRBV7-2,.,13,TRBJ2-5,.
TGCGCCAGCAGCTTGGCCGGCGGGACCCCCTACGAGCAGTACTTC,CASSLAGGTPYEQYF,TRBV5-1,.,15,TRBJ2-7,.
TGTGCCAGCAGTCTCTTGTACAGGGCATACTACAATGAGCAGTTCTTC,CASSLLYRAYYNEQFF,TRBV7-9,.,16,TRBJ2-1,.
TGTGCCAGCAGCACACCAGGTGCCACCCAAGAGACCCAGTACTTC,CASSTPGATQETQYF,TRBV7-9,.,15,TRBJ2-5,.
TGTGCCAGCAGCCCTCCGGGGGGCGAGCAGTACTTC,CASSPPGGEQYF,TRBV2,.,12,TRBJ2-7,TRBD2
TGCGCCAGCAGCTTGACAGAAACAAACTATGGCTACACCTTC,CASSLTETNYGYTF,TRBV5-1,.,14,TRBJ1-2,.
TGTGCCAGCAGCACCGCCGCCAGGGGGTCGGAGGGCTACACCTTC,CASSTAARGSEGYTF,TRBV9,.,15,TRBJ1-2,TRBD1
TGCGCCAGCAGTGACGTAACAGGGAAGGGCTACACCTTC,CASSDVTGKGYTF,TRBV6-5,once,13,TRBJ1-2,.
TGTGCCATCAGACCGGGACAGGACTACGAGCAGTACTTC,CAIRPGQDYEQYF,TRBV10-3,.,13,TRBJ2-7,TRBD1
TGTGCCAGTAGTATGGGGGGACAGGTTGGGTCCGCGCCCCTCCACTTT,CASSMGGQVGSAPLHF,TRBV19,few,16,TRBJ1-6,TRBD1
TGTGCCAGCAGTTTTGTCCCGTACCAAGAGACCCAGTACTTC,CASSFVPYQETQYF,TRBV28,once,14,TRBJ2-5,.
TGTGCCATCAGTAATTCGGGACAGGGGGCAGGTCAGCCCCAGCATTTT,CAISNSGQGAGQPQHF,TRBV10-3,.,16,TRBJ1-5,TRBD1
TGTGCCAGCAGTTTATTCAGCGAGCAGTACTTC,CASSLFSEQYF,TRBV6-1,.,11,TRBJ2-7,.
TGTGCCAGCAGCTTAGATACTGGTTCCTACAATGAGCAGTTCTTC,CASSLDTGSYNEQFF,TRBV7-2,.,15,TRBJ2-1,.
TGCGCCAGCAGCCTAAGTCTCAGACTAGCGAGGAGCACAGATACGCAGTATTTT,CASSLSLRLARSTDTQYF,TRBV4-3,.,18,TRBJ2-3,TRBD2
TGTGCCAGCAGCACGGGACGGACTATGTATGAAGCTTTCTTT,CASSTGRTMYEAFF,TRBV6-1,.,14,TRBJ1-1,.
TGTGCCAGCAGTAGGGCGGGTTCATCCTACAATGAGCAGTTCTTC,CASSRAGSSYNEQFF,TRBV6-5,once,15,TRBJ2-1,.
TGTGCCAGCAGTGGAGGGTGGCCCTTAGCCAAAAACATTCAGTACTTC,CASSGGWPLAKNIQYF,TRBV2,once,16,TRBJ2-4,.
TGCGCCAGCAGCCAAGACATAGCAGACAGGAAGATCTCCTACGAGCAGTACTTC,CASSQDIADRKISYEQYF,TRBV4-3,.,18,TRBJ2-7,.
TGTGCCAGCAGCGAAGTGACAGGGTCCACCGGGGAGCTGTTTTTT,CASSEVTGSTGELFF,TRBV4-2,once,15,TRBJ2-2,TRBD1
TGTGCCAGCAGCTCTACAGGGCGAAGCTCCTACGAGCAGTACTTC,CASSSTGRSSYEQYF,TRBV5-4,.,15,TRBJ2-7,.
TGTGCCAGCAGCCCGACAGGGGGCGGCTACAATGAGCAGTTCTTC,CASSPTGGGYNEQFF,TRBV6-5,.,15,TRBJ2-1,TRBD1
TGTGCCAGCAGCTTAAGGGGGCCGACAGGTGGAGGGAGGGAGCAGTACTTC,CASSLRGPTGGGREQYF,TRBV7-9,.,17,TRBJ2-7,.
TGTGCCAGCTCAGGACAGGGGGGATACAATGAGCAGTTCTTC,CASSGQGGYNEQFF,TRBV18,once,14,TRBJ2-1,TRBD1
TGTGCCAGCAGCCAAGGACACGACACCGGGGAGCTGTTTTTT,CASSQGHDTGELFF,TRBV5-4,.,14,TRBJ2-2,.
TGTGCCAGCAGCTTAGAGGACAGGGTCGACGAGCAGTACTTC,CASSLEDRVDEQYF,TRBV11-3,.,14,TRBJ2-7,TRBD1
TGTGCCAGTAGTGGACAGGGGAACTATGGCTACACCTTC,CASSGQGNYGYTF,TRBV19,.,13,TRBJ1-2,TRBD1
TGCGCCAGCAGCCCCGAAGGGGTCGGTTTCTCAGATACGCAGTATTTT,CASSPEGVGFSDTQYF,TRBV5-1,once,16,TRBJ2-3,.
TGCGCCAGCAGCCAAACCCGGGCACTAGCTTTCTACGAGCAGTACTTC,CASSQTRALAFYEQYF,TRBV4-1,.,16,TRBJ2-7,.
TGTGCCAGCAGCTTCTTTACAGGGCCCACCACTGAAGCTTTCTTT,CASSFFTGPTTEAFF,TRBV7-9,once,15,TRBJ1-1,.
TGTGCCAGCAGTGAGACAGGGAACTACGAGCAGTACTTC,CASSETGNYEQYF,TRBV6-1,.,13,TRBJ2-7,TRBD1
TGCGCCAGCAGCACAGATAACTATGGCTACACCTTC,CASSTDNYGYTF,TRBV5-1,.,12,TRBJ1-2,.
TGTGCCAGCAATTACATGCCTGGAAACACCATATATTTT,CASNYMPGNTIYF,TRBV2,.,13,TRBJ1-3,.
TGTGCCAGCAGCCTCGGGACAGGGTCGGTGGACGGCTACACCTTC,CASSLGTGSVDGYTF,TRBV11-2,.,15,TRBJ1-2,TRBD1
TGCGCCAGCAGCCAAGTAAGGACAGGCATCGGTGATTCGTATGGCTACACCTTC,CASSQVRTGIGDSYGYTF,TRBV4-1,.,18,TRBJ1-2,TRBD1
TGTGCCAGCAGTCTTGCGCTGGATCAGCCCCAGCATTTT,CASSLALDQPQHF,TRBV5-5,.,13,TRBJ1-5,.
TGTGCTAGCAGCTTTGGGGGGAGCACCGGGGAGCTGTTTTTT,CASSFGGSTGELFF,TRBV7-7,.,14,TRBJ2-2,.